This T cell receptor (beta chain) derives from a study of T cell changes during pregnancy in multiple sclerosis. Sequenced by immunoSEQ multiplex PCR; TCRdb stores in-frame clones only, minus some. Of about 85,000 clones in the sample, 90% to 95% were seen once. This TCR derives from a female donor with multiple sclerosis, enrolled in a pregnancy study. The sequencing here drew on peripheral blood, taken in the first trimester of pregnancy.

For the CDR3, the DNA is TGTGCCAGCAGCTTATCGGTTAGCGTCACTGAAGCTTTCTTT. It yields the protein CASSLSVSVTEAFF. The chain links TRBV7-2 to TRBJ1-1; D remains ambiguous. Between the trimmed V and J ends, which lost 2 bases and 4 bases, there was a span of 11 bases. This CDR3 region has 14 residues. Per the germline V gene, CDR1 is SGHTA and CDR2 is FQGNSA. The whole variable domain, remainder taken from reference TRBV7-2 and TRBJ1-1, is GAGVSQSPSNKVTEKGKDVELRCDPISGHTALYWYRQSLGQGLEFLIYFQGNSAPDKSGLPSDRFSAERTGGSVSTLTIQRTQQEDSAVYLCASSLSVSVTEAFFGQGTRLTVV.